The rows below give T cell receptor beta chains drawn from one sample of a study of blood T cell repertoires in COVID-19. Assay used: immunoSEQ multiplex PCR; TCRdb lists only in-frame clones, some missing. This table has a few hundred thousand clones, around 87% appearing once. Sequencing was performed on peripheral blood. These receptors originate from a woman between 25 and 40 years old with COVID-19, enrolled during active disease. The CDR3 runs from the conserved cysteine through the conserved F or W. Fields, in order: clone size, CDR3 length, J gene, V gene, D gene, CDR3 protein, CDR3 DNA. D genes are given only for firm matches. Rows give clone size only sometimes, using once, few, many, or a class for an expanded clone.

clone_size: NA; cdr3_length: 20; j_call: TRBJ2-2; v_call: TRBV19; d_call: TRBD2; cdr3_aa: CASSTSRLAGGLFDTGELFF; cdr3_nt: TGTGCCAGTAGTACCTCAAGACTAGCGGGAGGGCTGTTCGACACCGGGGAGCTGTTTTTT
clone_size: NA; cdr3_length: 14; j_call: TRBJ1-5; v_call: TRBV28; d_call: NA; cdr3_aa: CASRRGLPNQPQHF; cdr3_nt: TGTGCCAGCAGGCGAGGGTTACCCAATCAGCCCCAGCATTTT
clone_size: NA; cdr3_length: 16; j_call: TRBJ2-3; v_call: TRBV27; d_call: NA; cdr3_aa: CASSFLAYSSTDTQYF; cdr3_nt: TGTGCCAGCAGTTTCCTAGCGTACTCTAGCACAGATACGCAGTATTTT
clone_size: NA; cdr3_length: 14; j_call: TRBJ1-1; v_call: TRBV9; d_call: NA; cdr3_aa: CASSGQPEHTEAFF; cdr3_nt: TGTGCCAGCAGCGGGCAACCGGAGCACACTGAAGCTTTCTTT
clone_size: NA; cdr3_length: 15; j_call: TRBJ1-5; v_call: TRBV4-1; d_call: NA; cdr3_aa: CASSQVPGSNQPQHF; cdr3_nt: TGCGCCAGCAGCCAAGTCCCGGGTAGCAATCAGCCCCAGCATTTT
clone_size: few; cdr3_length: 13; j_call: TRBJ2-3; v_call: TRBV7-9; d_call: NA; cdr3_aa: CASSFDSADTQYF; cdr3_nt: TGTGCCAGCAGCTTCGACAGTGCAGATACGCAGTATTTT
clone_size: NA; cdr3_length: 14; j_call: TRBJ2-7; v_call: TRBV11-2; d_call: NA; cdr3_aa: CASSSSLTSYEQYF; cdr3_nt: TGTGCCAGCAGCTCCTCGTTAACATCCTACGAGCAGTACTTC
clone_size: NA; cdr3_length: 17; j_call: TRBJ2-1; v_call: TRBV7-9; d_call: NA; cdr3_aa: CASSLATSYSVYNEQFF; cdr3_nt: TGTGCCAGCAGCTTAGCGACTAGTTATAGTGTCTACAATGAGCAGTTCTTC
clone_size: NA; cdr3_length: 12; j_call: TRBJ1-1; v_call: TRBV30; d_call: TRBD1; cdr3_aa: CAWGTGVTEAFF; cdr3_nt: TGTGCCTGGGGTACAGGGGTCACTGAAGCTTTCTTT
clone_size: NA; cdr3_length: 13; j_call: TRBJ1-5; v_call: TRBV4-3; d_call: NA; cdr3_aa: CASSLQLNQPQHF; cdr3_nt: TGCGCCAGCAGCCTACAGCTCAATCAGCCCCAGCATTTT
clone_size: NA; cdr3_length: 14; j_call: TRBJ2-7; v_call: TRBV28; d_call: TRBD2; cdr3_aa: CASSSPSGSYEQYF; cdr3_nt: TGTGCCAGCAGTTCTCCTAGCGGGAGTTACGAGCAGTACTTC
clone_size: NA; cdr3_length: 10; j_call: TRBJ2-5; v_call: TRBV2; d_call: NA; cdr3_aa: CASSSVTQYF; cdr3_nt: TGTGCCAGCAGTTCTGTGACCCAGTACTTC
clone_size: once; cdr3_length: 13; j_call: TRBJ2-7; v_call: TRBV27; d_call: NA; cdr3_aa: CASSLLPGYEQYF; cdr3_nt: TGTGCCAGCAGTTTACTCCCAGGCTACGAGCAGTACTTC
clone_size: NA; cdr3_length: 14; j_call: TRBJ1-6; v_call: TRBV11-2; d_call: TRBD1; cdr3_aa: CASSLGQGNSPLHF; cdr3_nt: TGTGCCAGCAGCTTAGGACAGGGGAATTCACCCCTCCACTTT
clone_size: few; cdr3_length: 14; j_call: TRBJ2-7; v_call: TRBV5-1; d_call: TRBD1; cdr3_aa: CASSWWDRADEQYF; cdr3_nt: TGCGCCAGCAGCTGGTGGGACAGGGCGGACGAGCAGTACTTC
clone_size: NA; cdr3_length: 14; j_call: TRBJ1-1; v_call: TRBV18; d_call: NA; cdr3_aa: CASSPEQGYTEAFF; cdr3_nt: TGTGCCAGCTCACCGGAACAGGGCTACACTGAAGCTTTCTTT
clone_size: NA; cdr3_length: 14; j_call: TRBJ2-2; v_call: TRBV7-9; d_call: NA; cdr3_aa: CASAQGQSTGELFF; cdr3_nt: TGTGCCAGCGCCCAAGGGCAGTCCACCGGGGAGCTGTTTTTT
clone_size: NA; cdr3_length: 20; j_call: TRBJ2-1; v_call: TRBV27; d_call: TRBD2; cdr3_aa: CASSLGHRGVSGTIYNEQFF; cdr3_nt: TGTGCCAGCAGTTTAGGCCACCGGGGGGTTAGCGGGACTATCTACAATGAGCAGTTCTTC
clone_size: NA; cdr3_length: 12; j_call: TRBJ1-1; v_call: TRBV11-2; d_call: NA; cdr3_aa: CASSPGYTEAFF; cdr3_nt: TGTGCCAGCAGCCCCGGGTATACTGAAGCTTTCTTT
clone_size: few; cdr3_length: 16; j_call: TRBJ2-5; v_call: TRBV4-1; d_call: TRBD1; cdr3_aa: CASRRIPGTGTETQYF; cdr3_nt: TGCGCCAGCCGAAGAATACCCGGGACAGGGACAGAGACCCAGTACTTC
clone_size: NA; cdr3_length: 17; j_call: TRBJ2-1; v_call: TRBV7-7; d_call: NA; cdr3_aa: CASSPGDKAMPYNEQFF; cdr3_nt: TGTGCTAGCAGTCCGGGAGATAAAGCAATGCCCTACAATGAGCAGTTCTTC
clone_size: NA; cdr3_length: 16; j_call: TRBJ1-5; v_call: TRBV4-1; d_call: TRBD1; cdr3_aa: CASSEYGQGIGQPQHF; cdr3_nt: TGCGCCAGCAGCGAATACGGACAGGGGATCGGTCAGCCCCAGCATTTT
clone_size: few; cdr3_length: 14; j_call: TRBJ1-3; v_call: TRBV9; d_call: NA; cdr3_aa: CASSVEAPGNTIYF; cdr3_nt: TGTGCCAGCAGCGTTGAAGCCCCTGGAAACACCATATATTTT
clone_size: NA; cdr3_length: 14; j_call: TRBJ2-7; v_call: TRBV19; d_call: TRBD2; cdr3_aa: CASSPGTRSHEQYF; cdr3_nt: TGTGCCAGTAGTCCCGGGACTAGATCTCACGAGCAGTACTTC
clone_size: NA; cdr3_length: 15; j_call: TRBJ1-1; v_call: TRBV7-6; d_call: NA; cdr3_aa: CASSLGADMNTEAFF; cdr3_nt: TGTGCCAGCAGCTTAGGGGCTGACATGAACACTGAAGCTTTCTTT
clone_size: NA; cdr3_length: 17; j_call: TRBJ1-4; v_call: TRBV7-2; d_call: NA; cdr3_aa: CASSPTAGLSTNEKLFF; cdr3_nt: TGTGCCAGCAGCCCGACTGCCGGGTTATCAACTAATGAAAAACTGTTTTTT
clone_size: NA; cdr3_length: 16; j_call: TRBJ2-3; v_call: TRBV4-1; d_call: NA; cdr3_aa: CASSQEVAAATDTQYF; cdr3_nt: TGCGCCAGCAGCCAAGAAGTAGCGGCTGCCACAGATACGCAGTATTTT
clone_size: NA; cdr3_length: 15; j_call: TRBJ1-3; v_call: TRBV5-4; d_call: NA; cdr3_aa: CASSLGPHSGNTIYF; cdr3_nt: TGTGCCAGCAGCTTGGGGCCGCACTCTGGAAACACCATATATTTT
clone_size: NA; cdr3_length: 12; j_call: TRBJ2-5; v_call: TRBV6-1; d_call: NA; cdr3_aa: CASSEVVETQYF; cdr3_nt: TGTGCCAGCAGTGAAGTAGTGGAGACCCAGTACTTC
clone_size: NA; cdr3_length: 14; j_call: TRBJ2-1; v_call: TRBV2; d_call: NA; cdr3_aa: CASTRTVGLDEQFF; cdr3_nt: TGTGCCAGCACCCGGACAGTAGGTTTAGATGAGCAGTTCTTC
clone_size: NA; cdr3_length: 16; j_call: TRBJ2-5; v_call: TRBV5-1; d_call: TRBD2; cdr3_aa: CASSLLGLAGLETQYF; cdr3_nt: TGCGCCAGCAGCTTGCTGGGACTAGCGGGTTTAGAGACCCAGTACTTC
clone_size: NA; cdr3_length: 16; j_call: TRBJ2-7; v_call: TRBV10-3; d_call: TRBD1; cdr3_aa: CAISGPGQGRPYEQYF; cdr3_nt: TGTGCCATCAGTGGGCCGGGACAGGGGCGTCCCTACGAGCAGTACTTC
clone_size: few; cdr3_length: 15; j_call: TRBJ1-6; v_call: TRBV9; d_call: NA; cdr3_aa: CASSPAGAYNSPLHF; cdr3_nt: TGTGCCAGCAGCCCCGCCGGGGCCTATAATTCACCCCTCCACTTT
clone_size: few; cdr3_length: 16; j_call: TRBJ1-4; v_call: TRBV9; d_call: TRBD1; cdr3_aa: CASSVGLGQGGEKLFF; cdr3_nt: TGTGCCAGCAGCGTAGGGTTAGGACAGGGGGGAGAAAAACTGTTTTTT
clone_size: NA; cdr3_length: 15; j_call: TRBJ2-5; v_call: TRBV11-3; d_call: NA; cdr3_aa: CASSRRSGVSETQYF; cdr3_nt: TGTGCCAGCAGCCGAAGGTCCGGAGTCTCTGAGACCCAGTACTTC
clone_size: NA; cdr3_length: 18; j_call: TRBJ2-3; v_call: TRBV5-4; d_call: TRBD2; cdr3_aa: CASSLTSGSRLFTDTQYF; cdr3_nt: TGTGCCAGCAGCTTGACTAGCGGATCCCGCCTATTCACAGATACGCAGTATTTT
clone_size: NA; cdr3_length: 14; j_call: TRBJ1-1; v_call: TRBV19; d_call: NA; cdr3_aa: CASSTRGMNTEAFF; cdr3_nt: TGTGCCAGTAGTACCCGGGGAATGAACACTGAAGCTTTCTTT
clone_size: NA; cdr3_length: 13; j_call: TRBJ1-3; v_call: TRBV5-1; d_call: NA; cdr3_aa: CASSIGTGNTIYF; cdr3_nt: TGCGCCAGCAGCATAGGGACAGGAAACACCATATATTTT
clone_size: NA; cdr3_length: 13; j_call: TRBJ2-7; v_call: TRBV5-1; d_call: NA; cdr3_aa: CASSQWETGEQYF; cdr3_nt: TGCGCCAGCAGCCAGTGGGAGACCGGCGAGCAGTACTTC